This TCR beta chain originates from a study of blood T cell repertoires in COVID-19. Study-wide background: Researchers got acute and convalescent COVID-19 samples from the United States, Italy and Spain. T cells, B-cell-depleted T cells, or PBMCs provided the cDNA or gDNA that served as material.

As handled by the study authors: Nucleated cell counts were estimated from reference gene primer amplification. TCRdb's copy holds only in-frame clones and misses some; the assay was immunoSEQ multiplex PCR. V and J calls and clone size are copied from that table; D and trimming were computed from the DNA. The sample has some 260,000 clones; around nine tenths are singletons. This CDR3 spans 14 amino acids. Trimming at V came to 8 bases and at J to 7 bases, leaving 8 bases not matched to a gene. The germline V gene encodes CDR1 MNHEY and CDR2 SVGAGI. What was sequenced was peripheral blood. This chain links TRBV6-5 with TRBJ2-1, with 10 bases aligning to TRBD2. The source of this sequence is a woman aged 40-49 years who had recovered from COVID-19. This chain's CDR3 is CASRLAGGGNEQFF. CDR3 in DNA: TGTGCCAGCCGTTTAGCGGGAGGTGGGAATGAGCAGTTCTTC.